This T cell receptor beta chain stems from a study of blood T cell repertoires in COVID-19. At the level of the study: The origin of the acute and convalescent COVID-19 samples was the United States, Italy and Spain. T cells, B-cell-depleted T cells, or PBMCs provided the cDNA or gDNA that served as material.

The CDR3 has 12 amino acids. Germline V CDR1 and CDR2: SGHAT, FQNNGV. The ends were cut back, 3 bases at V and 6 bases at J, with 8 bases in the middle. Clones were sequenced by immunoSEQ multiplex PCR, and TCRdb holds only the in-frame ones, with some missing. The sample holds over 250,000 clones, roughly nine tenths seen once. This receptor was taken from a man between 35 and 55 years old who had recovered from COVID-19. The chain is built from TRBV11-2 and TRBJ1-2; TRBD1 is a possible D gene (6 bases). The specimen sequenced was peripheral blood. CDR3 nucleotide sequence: TGTGCCAGCAGCTTGAGGGGGAATGGCTACACCTTC. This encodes CASSLRGNGYTF.